These 20 T cell receptor beta chains were all obtained from the same sample, sequenced in a study of response to subunit inactivated influenza vaccine. One entry per CDR3 protein, called by TCRdb with MiXCR from the RT-PCR reads. The sample lists 150,000 to 200,000 distinct CDR3 sequences; approximately 12% were seen once. The same sample was also used in a study of T cells expressing NK-cell markers. As reported in that work: 5'RACE template switching with UMIs produced the TCR beta cDNA.

Source: CD8+ T cells sorted from PBMCs, taken 12 days after vaccination. These receptors originate from a man aged 50-59 years who received an inactivated influenza vaccine.

The chain joins TRBV2 to TRBJ2-3; TRBD2 agrees at 7 bases. CDR1 is SNHLY and CDR2 is FYNNEI in the germline V gene. The CDR3 extends over 15 amino acids. The ends lost 3 bases at V and 6 bases at J; junction bases unmatched: 9. CDR3 nucleotide sequence: TGTGCCAGCAGTGATTTGGGGGGAGGGACGGATACGCAGTATTTT. Protein product: CASSDLGGGTDTQYF. The full variable domain, with the rest looked up from reference TRBV2 and TRBJ2-3, is EPEVTQTPSHQVTQMGQEVILRCVPISNHLYFYWYRQILGQKVEFLVSFYNNEISEKSEIFDDQFSVERPDGSNFTLKIRSTKLEDSAMYFCASSDLGGGTDTQYFGPGTRLTVL.

This clonotype was counted a few times. This rearrangement joins TRBV6-2 or TRBV6-3 to TRBJ2-2; perhaps TRBD2 as D (6 bases). The V end was cut by 2 bases, the J end by 4 bases, with 11 bases between. This CDR3 has 15 residues. Germline CDR1 reads MNHEY; CDR2 reads SVGEGT. The CDR3, as DNA: TGTGCCAGCAGTTACCGGGGGTTCGGCACCGGGGAGCTGTTTTTT. Translating gives CASSYRGFGTGELFF.

The chain couples TRBV16 to TRBJ2-7; D could derive from TRBD1 or TRBD2 (5 bases each). The V end was cut by 2 bases, the J end by 5 bases, with 10 bases between. Germline lookup yields CDR1 KGHSY and CDR2 FQNENV. The CDR3 has 13 amino acids. The CDR3 DNA reads TGTGCCAGCAGCCAAGGGGGAAGGGACGAGCAGTACTTC. This translates into CASSQGGRDEQYF. The full variable domain, with the rest looked up from reference TRBV16 and TRBJ2-7, is GEEVAQTPKHLVRGEGQKAKLYCAPIKGHSYVFWYQQVLKNEFKFLISFQNENVFDETGMPKERFSAKCLPNSPCSLEIQATKLEDSAVYFCASSQGGRDEQYFGPGTRLTVT.

This clonotype showed up just a few times. The chain combines TRBV20-1 with TRBJ2-7; D perhaps matches TRBD2 (6 bases). Germline assignment: CDR1 DFQATT and CDR2 SNEGSKA (reference sequence). V was shortened by 0 bases and J by 3 bases, with 12 bases between the two germline ends. The length of the CDR3 is 14 residues. The CDR3 is CSARDVRGSYEQYF. In nucleotides, the CDR3 is TGCAGTGCTAGAGATGTGCGGGGCAGCTACGAGCAGTACTTC.

The rearrangement uses TRBV12-3 or TRBV12-4 and TRBJ2-1, with no clear D. The germline V and J ends were trimmed by 6 bases and 4 bases, with 10 bases remaining between them. The CDR3 length is 13 residues. DNA for the CDR3: TGTGCCAGCAGGGCAGTTTCGTACAATGAGCAGTTCTTC. It is translated as CASRAVSYNEQFF.

The chain recombines TRBV30 with TRBJ2-7, with 7 bases identical to TRBD2. Trimming took 2 bases from V and 1 from J; bases not matched to a gene: 2. Germline V gene data show CDR1 as GTSNPN and CDR2 as SVGIG (reference sequence). The length of the CDR3 is 13 residues. The CDR3 reads CAWSIGRSYEQYF. The CDR3 DNA is TGTGCCTGGAGTATCGGGAGGTCCTACGAGCAGTACTTC.

V is TRBV28 and J is TRBJ2-7; D might be TRBD1 or TRBD2, each matching 7 bases. This CDR3 has 14 amino acids. V was pared by 4 bases and J by 6 bases, with 16 bases between. Germline CDR1 and CDR2: MDHEN and SYDVKM. This chain's CDR3 is CASSWEGASGEQYF. The CDR3 region has the DNA TGTGCCAGCAGTTGGGAGGGGGCTTCGGGCGAGCAGTACTTC.

The rearrangement uses TRBV7-9 and TRBJ2-7; TRBD1 matches 7 bases. V was clipped by 1 base and J by 1 base; unmatched bases: 4. The CDR3 is 15 amino acids. Germline V gene data show CDR1 as SEHNR and CDR2 as FQNEAQ (reference sequence). CDR3: CASSLDRGRSYEQYF. CDR3 nucleotide sequence: TGTGCCAGCAGCTTAGACAGGGGAAGGTCCTACGAGCAGTACTTC.

The V call is TRBV7-8, the J call TRBJ2-1; 7 bases align to TRBD1. This CDR3 contains 12 residues. From germline, CDR1 is SGHVS and CDR2 FQNEAQ. Trimming cost V 2 bases and J 9 bases; bases outside gene matches: 1. The CDR3 region has the DNA TGTGCCAGCAGCTTACAGGGGGTTGAGCAGTTCTTC. The encoded protein is CASSLQGVEQFF.

This clonotype showed up many times. The chain uses TRBV6-5 and TRBJ2-7; 11 bases align to TRBD2. V dropped 5 bases and J dropped 4; count of bases not matched to a gene: 7. CDR1 is MNHEY, CDR2 SVGAGI, per germline. There are 15 residues in the CDR3. CDR3 sequence (DNA): TGTGCCAGCAGTCTCGGGACTAGCGGATATTACGAGCAGTACTTC. Amino acids: CASSLGTSGYYEQYF.

This clonotype was seen a few times. J is TRBJ2-5 and V is TRBV7-9; unclear D gene. Trimming pared 5 bases from V and 1 base from J, leaving 11 bases between. The CDR3 spans 14 residues. CDR1 is SEHNR and CDR2 is FQNEAQ in the germline V gene (reference sequence). CDR3 nucleotides: TGTGCCAGCAGCCCGATCCCTAGCCAAGAGACCCAGTACTTC. It encodes CASSPIPSQETQYF.

The sample holds many counts of this clonotype. V gene TRBV15 combines with J gene TRBJ2-3; tentatively, D is TRBD1 (6 bases). This CDR3 comprises 15 residues. The germline V gene encodes CDR1 LNHNV and CDR2 YYDKDF (reference sequence). Trimming removed 3 bases at V and 1 base at J, with 11 bases between. The DNA for the CDR3 is TGTGCCACCAGCAGGAAACAGGGTGGCACAGATACGCAGTATTTT. Protein product: CATSRKQGGTDTQYF.

This clonotype has only a few counts. V usage is TRBV11-2 and J usage is TRBJ2-7; TRBD2 agrees at 7 bases. J was trimmed by 2 bases and V by 6 bases; bases with no gene match: 16. CDR1 is SGHAT, CDR2 FQNNGV, per germline. The CDR3 is 17 residues long. The CDR3 coding sequence is TGTGCCAGCAGTCCCAGCCCCGCTAGCGGATTGGCCTACGAGCAGTACTTC. The encoded protein is CASSPSPASGLAYEQYF.

The gene calls are TRBV6-2 or TRBV6-3 and TRBJ2-7; a possible D gene is TRBD1 (6 bases). Germline-derived CDR1 and CDR2 are MNHEY and SVGEGT. This CDR3 region has 17 residues. Trimming pared 5 bases from V and 3 bases from J, leaving 23 bases between. CDR3 in DNA: TGTGCCAGCAGTGCCGCACTGACAGGAAGCCTTCGCTACGAGCAGTACTTC. Amino acid sequence: CASSAALTGSLRYEQYF.

V usage is TRBV9 and J usage is TRBJ2-7; D unresolved. Germline assignment: CDR1 SGDLS and CDR2 YYNGEE. The CDR3 extends over 12 amino acids. V was clipped by 0 bases and J by 3 bases, with 4 bases between them. CDR3 coding DNA: TGTGCCAGCAGCGTAGACCACTACGAGCAGTACTTC. Residues: CASSVDHYEQYF.

This clonotype was picked up a small number of times. The CDR3 here is CASSALDGTYEQYF. The DNA for the CDR3 is TGTGCCAGCAGTGCGCTGGACGGGACCTACGAGCAGTACTTC. The rearrangement links TRBV6-1 to TRBJ2-7; possibly TRBD2 for D (5 bases). In germline, CDR1 is MNHNS, CDR2 SASEGT. V lost 4 bases to trimming and J lost 2 bases, with 12 bases between them. The CDR3 is made up of 14 amino acids.

The genes are TRBV15 and TRBJ2-1; possibly TRBD1 for D (6 bases). This CDR3 spans 16 amino acids. The V gene lost 1 base and the J gene lost 5 bases, with 15 bases spanning the gap. Germline CDR1 reads LNHNV; CDR2 reads YYDKDF (reference sequence). In DNA form, the CDR3 reads TGTGCCACCAGCAGAGGAGGGTCCGGGACACACAATGAGCAGTTCTTC. This gives the protein CATSRGGSGTHNEQFF.

This clonotype was picked up a small number of times. The chain carries TRBV7-8 and TRBJ1-6; D is unclear. Germline V gene lookup returns CDR1 SGHVS and CDR2 FQNEAQ. CDR3 length: 15 residues. The V end was cut by 5 bases, the J end by 7 bases, with 15 bases between. The CDR3 region is CASSPLSGSNSPLHF. Written as DNA, the CDR3 is TGTGCCAGCAGCCCACTCAGCGGGTCGAATTCACCCCTCCACTTT.

This clonotype was recorded a few times. V gene TRBV12-3 or TRBV12-4 combines with J gene TRBJ1-2; 12 positions match TRBD1. The CDR3 extends over 15 amino acids. Trimming took 4 bases from V and 2 from J; bases not matched to a gene: 2. As DNA, the CDR3 is TGTGCCAGCAGTTCGGGGACAGGGGGCAACTATGGCTACACCTTC. Translation: CASSSGTGGNYGYTF.

This clonotype was counted only a few times. The chain employs TRBV24-1 and TRBJ2-7; D is undetermined. This CDR3 is 11 amino acids long. Trimming took off 6 bases at V and 5 bases at J, with 7 bases between the two ends. Germline V gives CDR1 KGHDR, CDR2 SFDVKD. CDR3 loop: CATSNSDEQYF. The CDR3, as DNA: TGTGCCACCAGTAACAGCGACGAGCAGTACTTC.